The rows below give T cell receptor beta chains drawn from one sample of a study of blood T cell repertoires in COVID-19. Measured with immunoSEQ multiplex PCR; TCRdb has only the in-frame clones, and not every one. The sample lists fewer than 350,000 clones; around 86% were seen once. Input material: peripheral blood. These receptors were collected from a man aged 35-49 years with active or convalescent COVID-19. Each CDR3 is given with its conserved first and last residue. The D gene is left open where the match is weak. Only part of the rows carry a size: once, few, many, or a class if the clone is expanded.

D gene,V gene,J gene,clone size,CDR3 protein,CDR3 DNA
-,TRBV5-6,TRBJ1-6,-,CASSLASYNSPLHF,TGTGCCAGCAGCTTGGCCAGCTATAATTCACCCCTCCACTTT
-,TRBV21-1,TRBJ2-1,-,CASSKALAGTPRHNEQFF,TGTGCCAGCAGCAAAGCCCTAGCGGGGACCCCCCGCCACAATGAGCAGTTCTTC
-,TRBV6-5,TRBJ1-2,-,CASSYWEGGDGYTF,TGTGCCAGCAGTTACTGGGAGGGCGGCGATGGCTACACCTTC
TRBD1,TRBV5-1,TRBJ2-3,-,CASSSATGGTDTQYF,TGCGCCAGCAGCTCGGCGACAGGGGGAACAGATACGCAGTATTTT
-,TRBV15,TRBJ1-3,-,CATTAAGRGNTIYF,TGTGCCACCACTGCGGCAGGGCGCGGAAACACCATATATTTT
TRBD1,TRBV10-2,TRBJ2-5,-,CASSESWETGRYETQYF,TGCGCCAGCAGTGAGTCGTGGGAGACAGGGAGATATGAGACCCAGTACTTC
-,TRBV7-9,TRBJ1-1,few,CASSLAKSGMNTEAFF,TGTGCCAGCAGCTTAGCGAAGTCCGGGATGAACACTGAAGCTTTCTTT
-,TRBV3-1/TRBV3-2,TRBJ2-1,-,CASRRQNEQFF,TGTGCCAGCAGGCGACAGAATGAGCAGTTCTTC
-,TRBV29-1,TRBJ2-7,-,CSVATGGEQYF,TGCAGCGTTGCGACTGGAGGCGAGCAGTACTTC
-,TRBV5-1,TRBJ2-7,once,CASSASYEQYF,TGCGCCAGCAGCGCGTCCTACGAGCAGTACTTC
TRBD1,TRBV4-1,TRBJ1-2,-,CASSQDPWTGGARANYGYTF,TGCGCCAGCAGCCAAGATCCCTGGACAGGGGGCGCGAGAGCTAACTATGGCTACACCTTC
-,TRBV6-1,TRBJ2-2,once,CASSDRRPNTGELFF,TGTGCCAGCAGTGACAGGCGACCGAACACCGGGGAGCTGTTTTTT
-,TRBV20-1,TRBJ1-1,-,CSASRQGTRGTEAFF,TGCAGTGCTAGTCGGCAGGGTACAAGGGGCACTGAAGCTTTCTTT
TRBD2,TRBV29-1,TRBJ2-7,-,CSVRERLAGVYEQYF,TGCAGCGTCCGAGAGAGACTAGCGGGGGTCTACGAGCAGTACTTC
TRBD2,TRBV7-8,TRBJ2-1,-,CASSLTSGRFYGEQFF,TGTGCCAGCAGCTTGACTAGCGGGAGATTTTACGGTGAGCAGTTCTTC
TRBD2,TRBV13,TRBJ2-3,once,CASSLAGLPGPGDTQYF,TGTGCCAGCAGCTTAGCGGGACTACCGGGACCGGGGGATACGCAGTATTTT
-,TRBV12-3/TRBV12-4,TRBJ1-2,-,CASSQDMAGYTF,TGTGCCAGCAGCCAGGACATGGCTGGCTACACCTTC
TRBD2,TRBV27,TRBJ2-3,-,CASREARELGTDTQYF,TGTGCCAGCCGTGAGGCGCGGGAGCTGGGCACAGATACGCAGTATTTT
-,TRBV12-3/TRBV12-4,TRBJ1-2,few,CASSLDGRGGYTF,TGTGCCAGCAGTTTAGACGGAAGGGGCGGCTACACCTTC
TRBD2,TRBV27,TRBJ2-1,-,CASTRGTSGRDEQFF,TGTGCCAGCACCCGGGGGACTAGCGGGAGGGATGAGCAGTTCTTC
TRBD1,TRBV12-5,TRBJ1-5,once,CASGSGTGMQPQHF,TGTGCTAGTGGTTCCGGGACAGGTATGCAGCCCCAGCATTTT
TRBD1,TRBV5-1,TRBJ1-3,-,CASSLEWTGLRSNTIYF,TGCGCCAGCAGCTTGGAATGGACAGGGCTCCGATCGAACACCATATATTTT
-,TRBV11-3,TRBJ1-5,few,CASSSSHEADQPQHF,TGTGCCAGCAGCTCGTCGCACGAGGCCGATCAGCCCCAGCATTTT
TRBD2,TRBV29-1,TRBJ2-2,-,CSAKIGGSGTGELFF,TGCAGCGCAAAGATCGGGGGGTCAGGCACCGGGGAGCTGTTTTTT
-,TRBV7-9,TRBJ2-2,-,CASSPTERVSNTGELFF,TGTGCCAGCAGCCCGACAGAGCGGGTTTCGAACACCGGGGAGCTGTTTTTT
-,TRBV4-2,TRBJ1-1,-,CASSQVGQMNTEAFF,TGTGCCAGCAGCCAAGTGGGACAAATGAACACTGAAGCTTTCTTT
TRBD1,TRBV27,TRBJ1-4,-,CASSFSRGSEKLFF,TGTGCCAGCAGTTTTAGCAGGGGGAGTGAAAAACTGTTTTTT
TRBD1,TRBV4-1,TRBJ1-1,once,CASSQGQGMNTEAFF,TGCGCCAGCAGCCAGGGACAGGGTATGAACACTGAAGCTTTCTTT